The sequence of this T cell receptor (beta chain) was determined in a study of identical twins. This clonotype was observed a handful of times. Its antigen is as yet unknown. Template switching created a universal primer site, and the cDNA included unique molecular identifiers. Using its own MiXCR run on the 5' RACE reads, TCRdb lists one record per CDR3 protein. The sample shows 350,000 or so distinct CDR3 sequences, roughly 10% of them seen only once. V was pared by 4 bases and J by 0 bases, with 8 bases between. Germline V gene data show CDR1 as SGHRS and CDR2 as YFSETQ. This CDR3 has 14 residues. Findings and limits, study-wide: Conclusions relied on cross-sectional statistical analysis, not following the same donors. There was an excess of low generation probability in the out-of-frame alpha sequences that twins shared. In beta out-of-frame sequences, the excess sharing between twins was weaker.

The source material was naive T cells sorted from blood. This receptor was obtained from a woman in her forties or fifties in good health. The chain recombines TRBV5-1 with TRBJ2-1; D not resolved. CDR3 residues: CASSMVGSYNEQFF. In DNA, the CDR3 is TGCGCCAGCAGCATGGTGGGCTCCTACAATGAGCAGTTCTTC.